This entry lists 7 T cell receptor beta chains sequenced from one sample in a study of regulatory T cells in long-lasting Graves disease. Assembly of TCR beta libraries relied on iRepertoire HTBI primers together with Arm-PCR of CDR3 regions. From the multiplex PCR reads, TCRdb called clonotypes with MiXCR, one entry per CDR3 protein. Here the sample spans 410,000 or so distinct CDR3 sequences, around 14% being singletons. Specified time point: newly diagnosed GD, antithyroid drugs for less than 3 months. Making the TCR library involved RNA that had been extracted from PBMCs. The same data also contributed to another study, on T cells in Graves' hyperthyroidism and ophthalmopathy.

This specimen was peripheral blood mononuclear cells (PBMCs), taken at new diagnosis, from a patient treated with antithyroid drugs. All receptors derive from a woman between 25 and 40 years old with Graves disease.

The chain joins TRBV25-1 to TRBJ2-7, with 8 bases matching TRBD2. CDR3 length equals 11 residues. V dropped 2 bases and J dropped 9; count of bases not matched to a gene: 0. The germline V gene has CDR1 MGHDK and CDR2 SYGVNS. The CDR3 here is CASSEAGGQYF. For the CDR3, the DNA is TGTGCCAGCAGTGAAGCGGGAGGGCAGTACTTC.

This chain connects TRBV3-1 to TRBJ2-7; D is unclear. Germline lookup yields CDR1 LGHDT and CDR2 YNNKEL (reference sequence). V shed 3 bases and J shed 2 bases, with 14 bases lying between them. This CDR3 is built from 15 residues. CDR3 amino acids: CASSQIPDLAYEQYF. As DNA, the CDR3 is TGTGCCAGCAGCCAGATACCCGATTTGGCCTACGAGCAGTACTTC.

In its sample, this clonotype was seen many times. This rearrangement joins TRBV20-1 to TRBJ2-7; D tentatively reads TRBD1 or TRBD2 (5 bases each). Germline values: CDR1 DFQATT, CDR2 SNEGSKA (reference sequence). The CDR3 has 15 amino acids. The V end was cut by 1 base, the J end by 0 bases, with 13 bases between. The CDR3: CSARGGSRNSYEQYF. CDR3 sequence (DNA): TGCAGTGCTAGAGGGGGGTCTAGAAACTCCTACGAGCAGTACTTC.

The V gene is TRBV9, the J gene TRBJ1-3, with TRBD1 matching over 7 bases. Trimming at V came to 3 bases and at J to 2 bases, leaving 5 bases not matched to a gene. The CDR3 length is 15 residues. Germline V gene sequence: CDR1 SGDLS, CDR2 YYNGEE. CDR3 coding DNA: TGTGCCAGCAGCGCAGGAGGGGGCGCTGGAAACACCATATATTTT. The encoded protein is CASSAGGGAGNTIYF. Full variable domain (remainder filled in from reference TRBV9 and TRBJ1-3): DSGVTQTPKHLITATGQRVTLRCSPRSGDLSVYWYQQSLDQGLQFLIQYYNGEERAKGNILERFSAQQFPDLHSELNLSSLELGDSALYFCASSAGGGAGNTIYFGEGSWLTVV.

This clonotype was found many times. The CDR3 DNA follows: TGTGCCTGGAGTAAAGGTAGAGATACGCAGTATTTT. Translating it yields CAWSKGRDTQYF. The chain recombines TRBV30 with TRBJ2-3; D is uncertain. V gave up 2 bases and J gave up 5 bases, with 8 bases separating them. The CDR3 is 12 amino acids. Germline-derived CDR1 and CDR2 are GTSNPN and SVGIG (reference sequence).

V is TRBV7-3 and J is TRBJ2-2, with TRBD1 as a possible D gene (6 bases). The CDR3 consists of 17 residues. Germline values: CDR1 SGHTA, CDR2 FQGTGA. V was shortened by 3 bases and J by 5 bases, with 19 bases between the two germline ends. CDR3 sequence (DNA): TGTGCCAGCAGCTTCCAGCCCGGGGACACCTTAACCGGGGAGCTGTTTTTT. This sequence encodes CASSFQPGDTLTGELFF.

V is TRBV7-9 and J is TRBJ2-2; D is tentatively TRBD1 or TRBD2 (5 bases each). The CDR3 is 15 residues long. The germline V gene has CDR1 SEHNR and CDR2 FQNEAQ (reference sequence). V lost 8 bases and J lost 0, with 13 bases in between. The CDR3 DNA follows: TGTGCCAGCCCGACCGGGACCACGAACACCGGGGAGCTGTTTTTT. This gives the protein CASPTGTTNTGELFF.